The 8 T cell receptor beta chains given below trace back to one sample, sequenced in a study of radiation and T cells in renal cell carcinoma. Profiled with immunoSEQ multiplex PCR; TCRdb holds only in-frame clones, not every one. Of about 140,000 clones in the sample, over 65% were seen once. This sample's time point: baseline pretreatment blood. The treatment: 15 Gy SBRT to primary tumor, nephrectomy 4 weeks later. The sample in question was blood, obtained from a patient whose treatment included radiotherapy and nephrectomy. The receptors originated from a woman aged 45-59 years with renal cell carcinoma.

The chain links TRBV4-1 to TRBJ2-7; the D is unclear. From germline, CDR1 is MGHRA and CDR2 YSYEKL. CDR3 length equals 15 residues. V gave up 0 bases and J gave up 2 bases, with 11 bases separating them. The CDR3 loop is CASSQEFAGPYEQYF. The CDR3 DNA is TGCGCCAGCAGCCAAGAGTTCGCTGGCCCCTACGAGCAGTACTTC.

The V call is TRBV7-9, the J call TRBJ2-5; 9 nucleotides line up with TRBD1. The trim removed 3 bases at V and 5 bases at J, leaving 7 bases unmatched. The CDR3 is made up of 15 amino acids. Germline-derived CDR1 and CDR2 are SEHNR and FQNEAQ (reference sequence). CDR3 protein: CASSLGQGRRETQYF. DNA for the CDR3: TGTGCCAGCAGCTTGGGACAGGGAAGGCGGGAGACCCAGTACTTC. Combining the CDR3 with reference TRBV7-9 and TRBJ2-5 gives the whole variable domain DTGVSQNPRHKITKRGQNVTFRCDPISEHNRLYWYRQTLGQGPEFLTYFQNEAQLEKSRLLSDRFSAERPKGSFSTLEIQRTEQGDSAMYLCASSLGQGRRETQYFGPGTRLLVL.

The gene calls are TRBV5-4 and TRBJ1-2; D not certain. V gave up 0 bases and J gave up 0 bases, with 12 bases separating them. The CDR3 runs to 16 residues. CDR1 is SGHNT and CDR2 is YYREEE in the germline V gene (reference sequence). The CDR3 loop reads CASSLAGLAANYGYTF. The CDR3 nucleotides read TGTGCCAGCAGCTTGGCCGGCCTTGCAGCTAACTATGGCTACACCTTC.

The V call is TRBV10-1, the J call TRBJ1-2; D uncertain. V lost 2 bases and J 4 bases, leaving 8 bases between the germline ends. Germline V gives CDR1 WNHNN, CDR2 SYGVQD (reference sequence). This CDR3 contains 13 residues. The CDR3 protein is CASSERVAYGYTF. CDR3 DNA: TGCGCCAGCAGTGAGAGGGTCGCCTATGGCTACACCTTC.

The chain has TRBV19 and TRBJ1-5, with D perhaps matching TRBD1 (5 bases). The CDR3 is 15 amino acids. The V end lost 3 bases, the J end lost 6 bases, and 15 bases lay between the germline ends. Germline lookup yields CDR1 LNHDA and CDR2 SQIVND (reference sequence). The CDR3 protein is CASSILPGEGQPQHF. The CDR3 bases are TGTGCCAGTAGTATCCTTCCGGGGGAAGGTCAGCCCCAGCATTTT.

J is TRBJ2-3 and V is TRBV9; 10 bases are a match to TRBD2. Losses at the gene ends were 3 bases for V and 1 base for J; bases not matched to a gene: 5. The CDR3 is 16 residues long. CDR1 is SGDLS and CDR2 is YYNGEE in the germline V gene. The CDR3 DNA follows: TGTGCCAGCAGCGGGAACCTAGCGGGAGGCACAGATACGCAGTATTTT. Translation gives CASSGNLAGGTDTQYF.

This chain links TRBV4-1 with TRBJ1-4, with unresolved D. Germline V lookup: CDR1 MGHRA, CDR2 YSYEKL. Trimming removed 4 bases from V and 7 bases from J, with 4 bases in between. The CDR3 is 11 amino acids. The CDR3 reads CASSPGEKLFF. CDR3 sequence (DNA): TGCGCCAGCAGCCCCGGTGAAAAACTGTTTTTT.

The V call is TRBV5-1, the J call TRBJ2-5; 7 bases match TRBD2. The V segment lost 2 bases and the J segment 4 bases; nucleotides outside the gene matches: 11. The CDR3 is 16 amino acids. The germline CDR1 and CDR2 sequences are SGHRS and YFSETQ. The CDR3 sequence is CASSFLLAVGGETQYF. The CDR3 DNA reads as TGCGCCAGCAGCTTTCTGCTAGCGGTTGGAGGAGAGACCCAGTACTTC.